One sample yielded the 28 T cell receptor beta chains listed below, sequenced in a study of OX40 agonist ivuxolimab in advanced cancers. Sequencing was performed with immunoSEQ multiplex PCR; in TCRdb, only in-frame clones are kept and a portion is missing. The sample yields approximately 70,000 clones, around 83% seen once. The sequenced sample was CD4+ or CD8+ T cells sorted from blood, obtained in a trial of the OX40 agonist ivuxolimab. The receptors come from an adult with an advanced solid tumor such as melanoma, head and neck, liver or kidney cancer.

V usage is TRBV27 and J usage is TRBJ2-7, with 12 bases identical to TRBD2. V gave up 4 bases and J gave up 2 bases; unmatched junction bases: 3. Germline V gene lookup returns CDR1 MNHEY and CDR2 SMNVEV (reference sequence). This CDR3 spans 15 amino acids. The CDR3 spells CASSSLAGGTYEQYF. The DNA of the CDR3 is TGTGCCAGCAGTTCACTAGCGGGGGGCACCTACGAGCAGTACTTC.

This clone has a handful of counts. This sequence joins TRBV13 and TRBJ2-7; D is tentatively TRBD1 or TRBD2 (5 bases each). Germline V gene lookup returns CDR1 PRHDT and CDR2 FYEKMQ (reference sequence). V lost 1 base and J 6 bases, leaving 10 bases between the germline ends. This CDR3 spans 13 amino acids. CDR3 sequence (DNA): TGTGCCAGCAGCTTAGCTGGGGGATTCGAGCAGTACTTC. Protein product: CASSLAGGFEQYF.

The chain carries TRBV5-4 and TRBJ2-5; TRBD1 aligns across 9 bases. Unmatched junction bases numbered 4, after V lost 4 bases and J lost 6 bases. In germline, CDR1 is SGHNT, CDR2 YYREEE (reference sequence). This CDR3 has 13 amino acids. CDR3 region: CASSVDRGKTQYF. In DNA, the CDR3 is TGTGCCAGCAGCGTCGACAGGGGGAAGACCCAGTACTTC.

V usage is TRBV7-9 and J usage is TRBJ2-3; D might be TRBD1 (6 bases). V was shortened by 3 bases and J by 2 bases, with 9 bases between the two germline ends. This CDR3 has 14 residues. The germline V gene has CDR1 SEHNR and CDR2 FQNEAQ (reference sequence). The CDR3 loop reads CASSFHRATDTQYF. The CDR3 coding sequence is TGTGCCAGCAGCTTTCACAGGGCCACAGATACGCAGTATTTT.

This clone was detected once. V usage is TRBV28 and J usage is TRBJ2-3, with D perhaps TRBD1 or TRBD2 (5 bases each). Trimming shortened V by 7 bases and J by 0 bases, and 14 bases separated the two germline ends. This CDR3 is built from 15 residues. Germline loops: CDR1 MDHEN, CDR2 SYDVKM. CDR3 nucleotides: TGTGCCAGCAAGGGGTCGCGGGTGAGCACAGATACGCAGTATTTT. The encoded protein is CASKGSRVSTDTQYF.

The chain is built from TRBV11-3 and TRBJ2-1; D remains unclear. The ends were cut back, 0 bases at V and 7 bases at J, with 10 bases in the middle. The germline CDR1 and CDR2 sequences are SGHNT and YENEEA. The CDR3 extends over 14 amino acids. The CDR3 here is CASSLDRMENEQFF. CDR3 in DNA: TGTGCCAGCAGCTTAGACAGAATGGAAAATGAGCAGTTCTTC.

The rearrangement links TRBV7-2 to TRBJ1-1; possible D gene TRBD1, 5 bases. The CDR3 sequence is 13 residues long. V lost 5 bases, J lost 4 bases, and 11 bases lay in between. From germline, CDR1 is SGHTA and CDR2 FQGNSA. The CDR3 is CASSPWGRTEAFF. The CDR3 DNA reads TGTGCCAGCAGCCCCTGGGGACGCACTGAAGCTTTCTTT.

This chain links TRBV4-2 with TRBJ2-5, with D possibly matching TRBD2 (7 bases). CDR1 is LGHNA and CDR2 is YNFKEQ in the germline V gene. CDR3 size: 15 residues. V lost 2 bases to trimming and J lost 1 base, with 11 bases between them. This CDR3 reads CASSQMGGPQETQYF. The CDR3 DNA reads as TGTGCCAGCAGCCAAATGGGGGGGCCCCAAGAGACCCAGTACTTC.

The J gene is TRBJ1-5, the V gene TRBV27, with D perhaps matching TRBD1 (5 bases). V lost 5 bases, J lost 2 bases, and 13 bases lay in between. The CDR3 extends over 15 amino acids. Germline loops: CDR1 MNHEY, CDR2 SMNVEV (reference sequence). The CDR3 DNA reads TGTGCCAGCAGTCCTAAGAGGGGCGGCAATCAGCCCCAGCATTTT. Its protein product is CASSPKRGGNQPQHF.

The genes are TRBV30 and TRBJ1-5; perhaps TRBD1 as D (6 bases). There are 16 residues in the CDR3. The V gene lost 2 bases and the J gene lost 4 bases, with 18 bases spanning the gap. CDR1 is GTSNPN and CDR2 is SVGIG in the germline V gene (reference sequence). The CDR3 sequence: CAWSPRGDRMNQPQHF. CDR3 DNA: TGTGCCTGGAGTCCCCGGGGCGACAGGATGAATCAGCCCCAGCATTTT.

This clone occurred a few times. The genes are TRBV10-1 and TRBJ1-2; the D is unclear. Trimming removed 5 bases from V and 4 bases from J, with 11 bases in between. Germline CDR1 reads WNHNN; CDR2 reads SYGVQD (reference sequence). The CDR3 loop spans 13 amino acids. The CDR3 reads CASSPLGTYGYTF. Here the CDR3 DNA reads TGCGCCAGCAGTCCTTTGGGTACCTATGGCTACACCTTC.

This rearrangement joins TRBV5-5 to TRBJ2-1, with 12 bases matching TRBD2. Germline V gene data show CDR1 as SGHKS and CDR2 as YYEKEE (reference sequence). The CDR3 length is 16 residues. Trimming took 3 bases from V and 4 from J; bases not matched to a gene: 5. The CDR3 here is CASSSSTSGGYNEQFF. CDR3 coding DNA: TGTGCCAGCAGCTCGTCGACTAGCGGGGGTTACAATGAGCAGTTCTTC.

By share, this clone ranks as medium-sized. This rearrangement joins TRBV18 to TRBJ2-4; D perhaps matches TRBD2 (6 bases). There are 13 residues in the CDR3. V lost 4 bases and J lost 9, with 13 bases in between. From germline, CDR1 is KGHSH and CDR2 LQKENI. The CDR3 coding sequence is TGTGCCAGCTCACTCGGGACTGCGGGCATTCAGTACTTC. Protein: CASSLGTAGIQYF.

The gene calls are TRBV11-2 and TRBJ2-7; 11 bases fit TRBD1. The V gene's germline CDR1 is SGHAT and CDR2 FQNNGV. J was trimmed by 3 bases and V by 1 base; bases with no gene match: 2. This CDR3 spans 15 amino acids. The CDR3 DNA sequence: TGTGCCAGCAGCTTAGTGGGGACAGGGGGCTACGAGCAGTACTTC. Translated: CASSLVGTGGYEQYF.

A few counts support this clone. The chain carries TRBV14 and TRBJ2-3, with D possibly being TRBD2 (7 bases). V was trimmed by 4 bases and J by 3 bases, leaving 20 bases between them. CDR1 SGHDN and CDR2 FVKESK come from the germline V gene. The CDR3 is 17 amino acids. CDR3 coding DNA: TGTGCCAGCAGCCGGACCCAAGGGGGGGGCCTGACAGATACGCAGTATTTT. This gives the protein CASSRTQGGGLTDTQYF.

Note on this clone: A read error may produce the germline difference seen at one junction end. The V gene is TRBV6-5, the J gene TRBJ2-5; 7 bases align to TRBD1. The end of the DNA is better explained by TRBJ2-7, so the J call may be wrong. The CDR3 spans 14 residues. CDR1 and CDR2 (germline): MNHEY, SVGAGI. This CDR3 reads CASSYWDRTYEQYF. The CDR3 bases are TGTGCCAGCAGCTACTGGGACAGAACCTACGAGCAGTACTTC.

V gene TRBV2 combines with J gene TRBJ2-2, with a weak D call TRBD2 (7 bases). Germline assignment: CDR1 SNHLY and CDR2 FYNNEI. The CDR3 is 15 residues long. Deletions cut 8 bases from V and 5 bases from J, with 18 bases between. CDR3 loop: CASQVRTAGTGELFF. CDR3 sequence (DNA): TGTGCCAGCCAGGTTAGGACAGCGGGGACCGGGGAGCTGTTTTTT.

The chain couples TRBV2 to TRBJ2-5, with D maybe TRBD2 (6 bases). With 4 bases removed from V and 5 bases from J, the gap between germline ends came to 17 bases. The CDR3 spans 15 residues. Looked up from germline, CDR1 is SNHLY and CDR2 is FYNNEI. CDR3 region: CASSAYRGIRETQYF. The CDR3, as DNA: TGTGCCAGCAGTGCTTACCGGGGGATCCGGGAGACCCAGTACTTC.

V gene TRBV5-1 combines with J gene TRBJ1-4; D is possibly TRBD1 (5 bases). CDR3 size: 15 residues. Trimming removed 1 base at V and 2 bases at J, with 9 bases between. Germline CDR1 reads SGHRS; CDR2 reads YFSETQ. CDR3 loop: CASSLYAGTNEKLFF. The CDR3 bases are TGCGCCAGCAGCTTGTATGCAGGGACTAATGAAAAACTGTTTTTT. Full variable domain (outside the CDR3, taken from reference TRBV5-1 and TRBJ1-4): KAGVTQTPRYLIKTRGQQVTLSCSPISGHRSVSWYQQTPGQGLQFLFEYFSETQRNKGNFPGRFSGRQFSNSRSEMNVSTLELGDSALYLCASSLYAGTNEKLFFGSGTQLSVL.

The CDR3 spells CASSQTGGGNEQFF. The CDR3 DNA follows: TGTGCCAGCAGCCAGACAGGGGGTGGGAATGAGCAGTTCTTC. The rearrangement joins TRBV2 to TRBJ2-1; 9 nucleotides line up with TRBD1. V dropped 6 bases and J dropped 7; count of bases not matched to a gene: 7. The CDR3 covers 14 residues. CDR1 is SNHLY and CDR2 is FYNNEI in the germline V gene.

For this clone: This sample includes further DNA sequences coding for the same CDR3. The J gene is TRBJ2-2, the V gene TRBV4-1, with 9 bases fitting TRBD1. Trimming at V came to 2 bases and at J to 10 bases, leaving 17 bases not matched to a gene. Germline V gene lookup returns CDR1 MGHRA and CDR2 YSYEKL. The CDR3 runs 18 residues. The DNA for the CDR3 is TGCGCCAGCAGCCAATTACAGAGACAGGGGGGCCACCATCCGGAGCTGTTTTTT. Protein sequence: CASSQLQRQGGHHPELFF.

In this sample, this clone turned up once. J is TRBJ2-2 and V is TRBV28; 7 bases match TRBD1. Germline-derived CDR1 and CDR2 are MDHEN and SYDVKM. The CDR3 covers 14 residues. Trimming removed 3 bases from V and 8 bases from J; junction bases left unmatched: 6. The CDR3 DNA reads TGTGCCAGCAGTTTTCACAGGGGATCGGGGGAGCTGTTTTTT. This codes for CASSFHRGSGELFF.

The genes are TRBV7-7 and TRBJ1-4, with TRBD1 identical over 9 bases. In germline, CDR1 is SSHAT, CDR2 FNYEAQ (reference sequence). The CDR3 is 15 residues long. Trimming cost V 5 bases and J 3 bases; bases outside gene matches: 4. The CDR3 sequence: CASSRGQGSNEKLFF. CDR3 DNA: TGTGCCAGCAGCCGAGGACAGGGGTCTAATGAAAAACTGTTTTTT.

In nucleotides, the CDR3 is TGTGCCAGCAGTGAATATGGGCAACGCAAAGTGGTGACCCAGTACTTC. Its translation: CASSEYGQRKVVTQYF. V is TRBV25-1 and J is TRBJ2-5; D uncertain. Trimming took off 0 bases at V and 7 bases at J, with 18 bases between the two ends. In germline, CDR1 is MGHDK, CDR2 SYGVNS. This CDR3 has 16 residues. Full variable domain (missing parts from reference TRBV25-1 and TRBJ2-5): EADIYQTPRYLVIGTGKKITLECSQTMGHDKMYWYQQDPGMELHLIHYSYGVNSTEKGDLSSESTVSRIRTEHFPLTLESARPSHTSQYLCASSEYGQRKVVTQYFGPGTRLLVL.

This rearrangement joins TRBV28 to TRBJ1-1, with TRBD1 as a possible D gene (5 bases). The V gene's germline CDR1 is MDHEN and CDR2 SYDVKM. Trimming took 3 bases from V and 0 from J, leaving 8 bases between them. This CDR3 is 14 amino acids long. The CDR3 nucleotides read TGTGCCAGCAGTTTTGGGGGGGTGAACACTGAAGCTTTCTTT. Residues: CASSFGGVNTEAFF.

The rearrangement links TRBV28 to TRBJ1-2; no clear D. The germline V gene encodes CDR1 MDHEN and CDR2 SYDVKM. Deletions cut 5 bases from V and 3 bases from J, with 4 bases between. The CDR3 loop spans 11 amino acids. CDR3 region: CASSTDYGYTF. For the CDR3, the DNA is TGTGCCAGCAGTACGGACTATGGCTACACCTTC.

The chain carries TRBV18 and TRBJ2-1; 11 positions match TRBD2. With 3 bases clipped from V and 2 bases from J, the junction kept 0 bases outside the gene matches. The CDR3 runs to 15 residues. The germline V gene encodes CDR1 KGHSH and CDR2 LQKENI. The DNA of the CDR3 is TGTGCCAGCTCACCTAGCGGGGGGGCCTACAATGAGCAGTTCTTC. Residues: CASSPSGGAYNEQFF. Variable domain in full (rest from reference TRBV18 and TRBJ2-1): NAGVMQNPRHLVRRRGQEARLRCSPMKGHSHVYWYRQLPEEGLKFMVYLQKENIIDESGMPKERFSAEFPKEGPSILRIQQVVRGDSAAYFCASSPSGGAYNEQFFGPGTRLTVL.

The CDR3 protein is CASSLEVRGADNEQYF. In DNA, the CDR3 is TGTGCCAGCAGCTTGGAGGTTCGCGGGGCCGATAACGAGCAGTACTTC. The V gene is TRBV7-6, the J gene TRBJ2-7, with D perhaps TRBD2 (6 bases). With 3 bases removed from V and 5 bases from J, the gap between germline ends came to 20 bases. The CDR3 runs to 16 residues. From germline, CDR1 is SGHVS and CDR2 FNYEAQ.